These 10 T cell receptor beta chains came from one sample sequenced in a study of identical twins. TCRdb re-called the 5' RACE reads through MiXCR, storing one row per CDR3 protein. Altogether nearly 650,000 distinct CDR3 sequences are present, about 7% being singletons, with the ten largest covering 1.5% to 2%. These data were likewise used in another study, on yellow fever vaccine responses in identical twins.

The specimen was PBMCs. These receptors all stem from a woman aged 18 to 35 in good health.

In this sample, this clonotype turned up a few times. J is TRBJ2-1 and V is TRBV10-3, with D unresolved. Germline V CDR1 and CDR2: ENHRY, SYGVKD. Trimming removed 4 bases at V and 6 bases at J, with 10 bases between. The CDR3 has 13 amino acids. CDR3 DNA sequence: TGTGCCATCAGTGTAGATCTAGTCAATGAGCAGTTCTTC. Translating gives CAISVDLVNEQFF.

This clonotype was seen many times. V and J are TRBV9 and TRBJ1-1, with a possible D match to TRBD1 (6 bases). The germline V gene encodes CDR1 SGDLS and CDR2 YYNGEE. The CDR3 loop spans 15 amino acids. V was clipped by 0 bases and J by 4 bases, with 13 bases between them. CDR3 nucleotide sequence: TGTGCCAGCAGCGTAGATCCGGGGGCTGGCACTGAAGCTTTCTTT. It translates to CASSVDPGAGTEAFF.

This clonotype was detected a few times. The chain couples TRBV7-2 to TRBJ1-1; D is possibly TRBD1 (6 bases). Trimming took off 4 bases at V and 0 bases at J, with 12 bases between the two ends. The CDR3 consists of 15 residues. Germline CDR1 and CDR2: SGHTA and FQGNSA. The CDR3, as DNA: TGTGCCAGCAGCTCAGTTGGGACACTGAACACTGAAGCTTTCTTT. Encoded protein: CASSSVGTLNTEAFF.

This clonotype was recorded many times. The CDR3 loop is CASSLSRDTGELFF. The CDR3 coding sequence is TGTGCCAGCAGTTTATCCCGTGACACCGGGGAGCTGTTTTTT. The chain is built from TRBV28 and TRBJ2-2; no clear D. Germline V gene data show CDR1 as MDHEN and CDR2 as SYDVKM. The CDR3 runs 14 residues. V lost 1 base, J lost 3 bases, and 6 bases lay in between.

At least ten counts were recorded for this clonotype. This chain connects TRBV3-1 to TRBJ2-3, with D perhaps matching TRBD1 (6 bases). Trimming cost V 0 bases and J 3 bases, with 13 bases left between them. The CDR3 sequence is 16 residues long. Germline loops: CDR1 LGHDT, CDR2 YNNKEL (reference sequence). DNA for the CDR3: TGTGCCAGCAGCCAAGATTGGGCAGGGGTAACAGATACGCAGTATTTT. Protein sequence: CASSQDWAGVTDTQYF.

This clonotype was detected many times. The chain uses TRBV29-1 and TRBJ1-1; weak D call: TRBD1 (5 bases). Germline CDR1 SQVTM, CDR2 ANQGSEA. The CDR3 consists of 16 residues. The V end was cut by 7 bases, the J end by 0 bases, with 21 bases between. CDR3: CSAASFRELLNTEAFF. CDR3 DNA sequence: TGCAGCGCTGCCTCCTTCAGGGAGCTGTTGAACACTGAAGCTTTCTTT.

This sequence joins TRBV27 and TRBJ2-2; a possible D gene is TRBD2 (5 bases). From germline, CDR1 is MNHEY and CDR2 SMNVEV (reference sequence). Trimming pared 6 bases from V and 5 bases from J, leaving 13 bases between. The CDR3 is made up of 14 amino acids. Here the CDR3 reads CASRTPPGTGELFF. In DNA, the CDR3 is TGTGCCAGCAGGACCCCCCCGGGGACCGGGGAGCTGTTTTTT.

The chain links TRBV19 to TRBJ2-1; TRBD1 aligns across 9 bases. CDR1 and CDR2 from the germline V gene are LNHDA and SQIVND (reference sequence). This CDR3 is 14 amino acids long. J gave up 4 bases and V 9 bases, and 7 bases lay outside the gene matches. CDR3 nucleotide sequence: TGTGCCAGCAAAACGGGACAGGGTTACAATGAGCAGTTCTTC. It specifies CASKTGQGYNEQFF.

The V gene is TRBV5-5, the J gene TRBJ2-5; D is undetermined. The CDR3 is 13 amino acids. Trimming removed 6 bases from V and 2 bases from J, with 11 bases in between. CDR1 is SGHKS and CDR2 is YYEKEE in the germline V gene (reference sequence). The CDR3 loop is CASTFSPQETQYF. CDR3 sequence (DNA): TGTGCCAGCACCTTCTCGCCGCAAGAGACCCAGTACTTC.

J is TRBJ2-7 and V is TRBV18; D is undetermined. The germline V and J ends were trimmed by 3 bases and 3 bases, with 9 bases remaining between them. Germline assignment: CDR1 KGHSH and CDR2 LQKENI. The CDR3 extends over 13 amino acids. CDR3 region: CASSPSQFYEQYV. The CDR3 coding sequence is TGTGCCAGCTCACCTTCTCAGTTCTACGAGCAGTACGTC.